This T cell receptor beta chain was identified during a study of CXCR3-negative and CXCR3-positive naive CD8 T cells. Study-level points and caveats: Comparison of naive subsets found surface CD5 to be comparable, and TCR strength was inferred on the basis of TRB CDR3 properties. The study found more hydrophobic TRB CDR3s in CXCR3-positive naive cells than in CXCR3-negative naive cells.

On this clonotype: Its antigen is unknown.

Those CD8+ T cells considered naive were CD45RO-CCR7+CD27+CD95-. It was by 5' RACE with UMI labels that the TRB cDNA libraries were prepared. TCRdb processed the 5' RACE reads again and assigns one entry to each CDR3 protein, with no DNA. The data show around 60,000 distinct CDR3 sequences, and the top ten clones hold less than 0.65%. Material: naive CXCR3+ CD8+ T cells from blood. Subset defined: CD45RO-CCR7+CD27+CD95- naive CD8+ T cells expressing CXCR3 (TNR3+). The clonotype comes from a human donor in good health. Some clones in this sample may be carry-over from other donors' samples.

The CDR3 loop is CASSKTNTLVNEQFF. The rearrangement uses TRBV28 and TRBJ2-1; TCRdb's D call, TRBD2, is unchecked because there is no DNA. The CDR3 has 15 residues. From germline, CDR1 is MDHEN and CDR2 SYDVKM.